This TCR beta chain was profiled in a study of patients and donors after allogeneic stem cell transplantation. The V end lost 6 bases, the J end lost 3 bases, and 12 bases lay between the germline ends. The CDR3 consists of 13 residues. TCRdb recomputed calls from the RT-PCR reads with MiXCR, one row per CDR3 protein. This table has about 800 distinct CDR3 sequences, approximately 1.9% appearing once. This clonotype is termed medium-sized (0.01 to 0.1%). Sequencing was done on a sample of blood, either unsorted or a sorted T cell fraction (not recorded which). V gene TRBV12-3 or TRBV12-4 combines with J gene TRBJ2-7; weak D call: TRBD2 (5 bases). This receptor was identified in a human donor who was either an allogeneic HSCT recipient or a stem cell or donor lymphocyte infusion donor (not recorded which). It is not recorded whose cells these are; they may come from a transplant donor. The CDR3: CASSPRGDYEQYF. The DNA for the CDR3 is TGTGCCAGCAGCCCCCGGGGTGACTACGAGCAGTACTTC.